This entry lists 24 T cell receptor beta chains sequenced from one sample in a study of T cells in Graves' hyperthyroidism and ophthalmopathy (dated by TCRdb to the late 2010s). The library was made by multiplex PCR. Sequencer: Illumina HiSeq 2000. Amplification of TCR beta CDR3 regions was carried out from RNA transcripts. For the first round of RT-PCR on the TCR CDR3, the HTBI primer set was used together with the Qiagen OneStep RT-PCR kit. Through fastp at Q25 and MiXCR, TCRdb rebuilt clones from the public reads, retaining in-frame beta chains. When rows share a CDR3 protein, they turn into one entry using the most common DNA and genes. The sample data list about 610,000 distinct CDR3 sequences, and approximately 14% of these were observed just once. The ten largest clones capture 3.5% to 4.5% of the sample. The sequenced material came from blood. These receptors all come from a woman aged 40-49 years with Graves' ophthalmopathy.

The chain joins TRBV11-1 to TRBJ2-1, with D uncertain. CDR3 length: 15 amino acids. Looked up from germline, CDR1 is SGHAT and CDR2 is FQDESV (reference sequence). V was clipped by 8 bases and J by 4 bases, with 18 bases between them. The CDR3 here is CASGSSEAMYNEQFF. CDR3 nucleotides: TGTGCCAGCGGATCGTCGGAAGCTATGTACAATGAGCAGTTCTTC.

The chain joins TRBV30 to TRBJ1-6; D unresolved. The CDR3 covers 13 residues. The V end was cut by 4 bases, the J end by 0 bases, with 4 bases between. The germline CDR1 and CDR2 sequences are GTSNPN and SVGIG (reference sequence). The CDR3 loop reads CAWTASYNSPLHF. Written as DNA, the CDR3 is TGTGCCTGGACAGCCTCCTATAATTCACCCCTCCACTTT.

In its sample, this clonotype was seen many times. The chain is built from TRBV6-1 and TRBJ2-7; 11 nucleotides match TRBD1. This CDR3 is 14 amino acids long. V trimming: 6 bases; J trimming: 9 bases; junction bases outside the gene matches: 10. CDR1 MNHNS and CDR2 SASEGT come from the germline V gene. The CDR3 is CASSSGTGGLGQYF. In DNA form, the CDR3 reads TGTGCCAGCAGCTCCGGGACAGGGGGATTGGGGCAGTACTTC.

The chain is built from TRBV30 and TRBJ1-6; D is unresolved. This CDR3 is built from 12 residues. Germline CDR1 is GTSNPN and CDR2 is SVGIG (reference sequence). The CDR3 DNA is TGTGGGTTACAACGGTATAATTCACCCCTCCACTTT. Translated, it gives CGLQRYNSPLHF.

This clonotype was picked up many times. This sequence joins TRBV5-1 and TRBJ1-1; D unclear. This CDR3 contains 13 residues. Germline CDR1 reads SGHRS; CDR2 reads YFSETQ. The V gene lost 1 base and the J gene lost 2 bases, with 6 bases spanning the gap. This chain's CDR3 is CASSLYSNTEAFF. CDR3 nucleotides: TGCGCCAGCAGCTTGTACAGCAACACTGAAGCTTTCTTT.

V usage is TRBV6-1 and J usage is TRBJ1-5; D is possibly TRBD1 (5 bases). The CDR3 is 13 residues long. Germline V gene data show CDR1 as MNHNS and CDR2 as SASEGT. The V end lost 11 bases, the J end lost 3 bases, and 14 bases lay between the germline ends. In nucleotides, the CDR3 is TGTGCCGCATACCGGGACTCCAATCAGCCCCAGCATTTT. Translating it yields CAAYRDSNQPQHF.

This clonotype was detected only a few times. This sequence joins TRBV5-1 and TRBJ2-7; 8 nucleotides match TRBD2. The CDR3 covers 17 residues. The junction had 15 bases not matched to a gene; V was cut back by 4 bases and J by 3 bases. From germline, CDR1 is SGHRS and CDR2 YFSETQ. The CDR3 coding sequence is TGCGCCAGCAGCCGCGGGGCCCCGGGACTAGGGCTCTACGAGCAGTACTTC. It encodes CASSRGAPGLGLYEQYF.

Many counts were recorded for this clonotype. The rearrangement joins TRBV6-2 or TRBV6-3 to TRBJ1-1, with a possible D match to TRBD1 (5 bases). From germline, CDR1 is MNHEY and CDR2 SVGEGT. The CDR3 is 17 residues long. V was pared by 2 bases and J by 1 base, with 17 bases between. The CDR3: CASSYRDQSSGNTEAFF. CDR3 DNA sequence: TGTGCCAGCAGTTACCGGGACCAATCCTCGGGGAACACTGAAGCTTTCTTT.

Many counts were recorded for this clonotype. The rearrangement joins TRBV24-1 to TRBJ2-2; perhaps TRBD1 as D (5 bases). CDR1 is KGHDR, CDR2 SFDVKD, per germline. Trimming left V 4 bases short and J 0 bases short, with 11 bases between. The CDR3 consists of 16 residues. The DNA for the CDR3 is TGTGCCACCAGTGAGCCGACAGAATCGAACACCGGGGAGCTGTTTTTT. Residues: CATSEPTESNTGELFF.

The gene calls are TRBV11-1 and TRBJ2-2; D uncertain. With 5 bases removed from V and 1 base from J, the gap between germline ends came to 17 bases. The CDR3 is made up of 17 amino acids. Per the germline V gene, CDR1 is SGHAT and CDR2 is FQDESV (reference sequence). The CDR3 here is CASSQRVEAMNTGELFF. Here the CDR3 DNA reads TGTGCCAGCAGCCAGCGTGTCGAGGCTATGAACACCGGGGAGCTGTTTTTT. The entire variable domain, with the rest obtained from reference TRBV11-1 and TRBJ2-2, is as follows: EAEVAQSPRYKITEKSQAVAFWCDPISGHATLYWYRQILGQGPELLVQFQDESVVDDSQLPKDRFSAERLKGVDSTLKIQPAELGDSAMYLCASSQRVEAMNTGELFFGEGSRLTVL.

This clonotype has only a few counts. The chain has TRBV18 and TRBJ2-4, with D unclear. The germline V and J ends were trimmed by 3 bases and 1 base, with 4 bases remaining between them. The germline gives CDR1 KGHSH, CDR2 LQKENI. The CDR3 spans 13 residues. CDR3 in amino acids: CASSPEAKNIQYF. The CDR3 bases are TGTGCCAGCTCACCGGAGGCCAAAAACATTCAGTACTTC.

The chain employs TRBV4-1 and TRBJ2-7; 11 bases map to TRBD2. CDR1 and CDR2 (germline): MGHRA, YSYEKL. V lost 0 bases, J lost 4 bases, and 14 bases stayed unmatched. The CDR3 is made up of 19 amino acids. CDR3 sequence (DNA): TGCGCCAGCAGCCAAGAATCCCCGACACTAGCGGGAGATCTGTACGAGCAGTACTTC. The encoded protein is CASSQESPTLAGDLYEQYF.

The V gene is TRBV7-2, the J gene TRBJ2-7, with D maybe TRBD1 (6 bases). There are 12 residues in the CDR3. Germline CDR1 and CDR2: SGHTA and FQGNSA. Trimming pared 1 base from V and 12 bases from J, leaving 13 bases between. Here the CDR3 DNA reads TGTGCCAGCAGCTTAGTTGAAGGACAGCGGTACTTC. This sequence encodes CASSLVEGQRYF.

The CDR3 protein is CASSPPDSLSREQYF. The CDR3 DNA sequence: TGTGCCAGCAGTCCTCCGGACTCTCTATCGAGGGAGCAGTACTTC. The chain couples TRBV12-3 or TRBV12-4 to TRBJ2-7, with D tentatively TRBD2 (5 bases). The CDR3 has 15 amino acids. V gave up 5 bases and J gave up 7 bases, with 21 bases separating them.

This chain joins TRBV11-2 and TRBJ2-7; the match to TRBD1 covers 10 bases. The CDR3 is 16 residues long. Germline CDR1 SGHAT, CDR2 FQNNGV. V lost 5 bases and J lost 2; bases outside the gene matches: 9. The DNA of the CDR3 is TGTGCCAGCAGCACTCCCGACAGGGGGCAAGCCTACGAGCAGTACTTC. Encoded protein: CASSTPDRGQAYEQYF.

This clonotype occurred a few times. The J gene is TRBJ2-7, the V gene TRBV5-6; 9 nucleotides agree with TRBD2. With 3 bases clipped from V and 5 bases from J, the junction kept 15 bases outside the gene matches. This CDR3 comprises 17 residues. CDR1 and CDR2 (germline): SGHDT, YYEEEE. The CDR3 is CASSSRGWGPSGNEQYF. For the CDR3, the DNA is TGTGCCAGCAGCTCGAGGGGTTGGGGTCCTAGCGGGAACGAGCAGTACTTC.

This chain connects TRBV24-1 to TRBJ2-5, with D perhaps assigned TRBD1 or TRBD2 (6 bases each). CDR3 length equals 16 residues. V lost 6 bases to trimming and J lost 4 bases, with 20 bases between them. CDR1 and CDR2 (germline): KGHDR, SFDVKD. The CDR3 DNA sequence: TGTGCCACCAGTTCCACGGTTGGGGGGCGAAGAGAGACCCAGTACTTC. As protein: CATSSTVGGRRETQYF.

About this clonotype: It may be a read error: a sequence one base away is much more abundant. CDR3 in amino acids: CSVGRGPYGQYF. The CDR3 bases are TGCAGCGTTGGTCGGGGGCCGTACGGGCAGTACTTC. This chain links TRBV29-1 with TRBJ2-7, with D perhaps TRBD1 or TRBD2 (6 bases each). The CDR3 sequence is 12 residues long. Germline lookup yields CDR1 SQVTM and CDR2 ANQGSEA.

CDR3 amino acids: CASSTGRLGRVTYEQYF. For the CDR3, the DNA is TGTGCCAGTAGTACGGGGCGGCTCGGGAGAGTCACCTACGAGCAGTACTTC. This rearrangement joins TRBV19 to TRBJ2-7, with a possible D match to TRBD2 (6 bases). This CDR3 is 17 amino acids long. V dropped 4 bases and J dropped 2 bases, with 21 bases sitting between them. Germline lookup yields CDR1 LNHDA and CDR2 SQIVND (reference sequence).

This clonotype was recorded at least ten times. J is TRBJ1-2 and V is TRBV27, with a tentative D call TRBD1 (6 bases). The length of the CDR3 is 15 residues. Germline V gene sequence: CDR1 MNHEY, CDR2 SMNVEV (reference sequence). With 5 bases removed from V and 4 bases from J, the gap between germline ends came to 17 bases. CDR3 residues: CASSLGWDIGYGYTF. In DNA form, the CDR3 reads TGTGCCAGCAGTCTGGGATGGGACATCGGCTATGGCTACACCTTC.

The rearrangement joins TRBV20-1 to TRBJ2-3, with D hard to call. V lost 0 bases and J 4 bases, leaving 5 bases between the germline ends. This CDR3 has 12 amino acids. The germline CDR1 and CDR2 sequences are DFQATT and SNEGSKA (reference sequence). In nucleotides, the CDR3 is TGCAGTGCTAGAGATGTCGCAGATACGCAGTATTTT. As protein: CSARDVADTQYF.

This clonotype has at least ten counts. The genes are TRBV12-3 or TRBV12-4 and TRBJ2-7, with TRBD2 matching over 8 bases. The CDR3 consists of 13 residues. After removal of 11 bases from V and 7 bases from J, the junction contained 13 bases not matched to a gene. The CDR3 DNA sequence: TGTGCCTCCGGGAGGGGGGCCCCGGGGGAGCAGTACTTC. Its protein product is CASGRGAPGEQYF.

In this sample, this clonotype turned up many times. In DNA, the CDR3 is TGCAGTGCTAGAGCCGGTAATCAGCCCCAGCATTTT. Protein: CSARAGNQPQHF. This sequence joins TRBV20-1 and TRBJ1-5, with D unclear. Trimming cost V 1 base and J 4 bases, with 5 bases left between them. Germline assignment: CDR1 DFQATT and CDR2 SNEGSKA (reference sequence). This CDR3 is built from 12 residues.

This clonotype was recorded a few times. This sequence joins TRBV28 and TRBJ1-2; D is unresolved. This CDR3 has 13 amino acids. Trimming took 9 bases from V and 3 from J, leaving 14 bases between them. The germline gives CDR1 MDHEN, CDR2 SYDVKM. DNA for the CDR3: TGTGCCAGTCGTGAAGAAACTCACTATGGCTACACCTTC. Protein sequence: CASREETHYGYTF.